Listed here is a single T cell receptor beta chain. The data stem from a study of T cells in tuberculosis. Findings and limits, study-wide: Some low-affinity tetramer-binding T cells may be absent from this sample.

Here immunoSEQ multiplex PCR was the method, and the copy in TCRdb shows in-frame clones only, minus some. This table holds 50,000 to 65,000 clones, approximately 85% found once. Thawed, overnight-rested PBMC were stained with GMM-loaded CD1B tetramer, viability dye and anti-CD3, then sorted. The lipid loaded on the CD1B tetramers was C32 glucose monomycolate from Rhodococcus equi. From each donor, some 100,000 tetramer-negative cells were sorted. The V segment lost 6 bases and the J segment 7 bases; nucleotides outside the gene matches: 7. The CDR3 runs to 14 residues. The germline gives CDR1 ENHRY, CDR2 SYGVKD.

This rearrangement joins TRBV10-3 to TRBJ2-7; 12 nucleotides align to TRBD1. This receptor was identified in an adult woman with latent tuberculosis. The specimen was CD1b-GMM tetramer-negative cells sorted from PBMCs. The CDR3 bases are TGTGCCATCAGGAAGGGACAGGGGGCTTGGGAGCAGTACTTC. It codes for CAIRKGQGAWEQYF.